The text below deals with one TCR beta chain. Its target is unknown. This sample was taken from a study of T cell repertoires in cytomegalovirus infection. Overall study: Recently described HLA-C-restricted plus well-studied HLA-B-restricted CMV epitopes were used. Study results and limitations: Individuals carrying CMV plus the relevant HLA were identified by cumulative frequency of public TCR beta families. The ex vivo response was dominated by HLA-C-restricted CMV-specific TCR beta clonotypes.

Germline CDR1 reads SGHVS; CDR2 reads FQNEAQ. The germline V and J ends were trimmed by 5 bases and 2 bases, with 18 bases remaining between them. The CDR3 loop spans 17 amino acids. TCRdb re-analysed the reads in MiXCR, keeping a single row per CDR3 protein. The data hold nearly 700,000 distinct CDR3 sequences, with about 33% observed a single time. The specimen was cultured PBMCs, collected from culture after CMV antigen stimulation. The receptor was isolated from a human donor in good health (CMV status not recorded). Some clones in this sample may be carry-over from other donors' samples. The rearrangement links TRBV7-8 to TRBJ2-2; perhaps TRBD2 as D (5 bases). The CDR3, as DNA: TGTGCCAGCAGCCCAGTGAGAGGGTATCGTAACACCGGGGAGCTGTTTTTT. It translates to CASSPVRGYRNTGELFF.